This T cell receptor beta chain is from a study of blood T cell repertoires in COVID-19. Study background: Samples representing acute and convalescent COVID-19 were sourced from the United States, Italy and Spain. PBMCs, B-cell-depleted T cells, or T cells were the source of the cDNA or gDNA that made up the material.

CDR1 and CDR2 (germline): SGHVS, FQNEAQ. The CDR3 totals 21 residues. V lost 5 bases and J lost 4, with 36 bases in between. Under the authors' procedure: Reference gene primer amplification in the assay estimated nucleated cell counts. The data were produced by immunoSEQ multiplex PCR, yet TCRdb's version contains in-frame clones alone and is incomplete. V and J calls and clone size are copied from that table; D and trimming were computed from the DNA. In the table there are 380,000 or so clones, 70% to 90% of which are singletons. The sequence derives from a man between 35 and 55 years old with acute or convalescent COVID-19. The chain links TRBV7-8 to TRBJ2-7; D is possibly TRBD1 (5 bases). The sample consisted of peripheral blood. The CDR3 DNA is TGTGCCAGCAGCAAAGGAAGGTGGGGCTCCAGGGAATTTATGGATGCTTACGAGCAGTACTTC. It encodes CASSKGRWGSREFMDAYEQYF.